The table lists the clone carrying this T cell receptor beta chain with a few counts. The sample comes from a study of T-cell reconstitution after alpha-beta-depleted transplantation in children. Molecular barcoding with unique molecular identifiers was used for the TCRbeta library. One entry per CDR3 protein, called by TCRdb with MiXCR from the PCR reads. The repertoire has 350,000 to 450,000 distinct CDR3 sequences, roughly 22% of them found once; the top ten carry 3% to 4.5%. This sample comprised PBMCs from the stem cell graft donor, obtained from the stem cell graft. This TCR came from a human donor who donated a stem cell graft to a child with acute myeloid leukemia.

CDR3 residues: CSARQGGGTGELFF. The DNA of the CDR3 is TGCAGCGCCAGACAGGGTGGGGGCACCGGGGAGCTGTTTTTT. The gene calls are TRBV29-1 and TRBJ2-2; 7 nucleotides align to TRBD1. In germline, CDR1 is SQVTM, CDR2 ANQGSEA. V lost 7 bases, J lost 4 bases, and 9 bases stayed unmatched. The CDR3 has 14 residues.